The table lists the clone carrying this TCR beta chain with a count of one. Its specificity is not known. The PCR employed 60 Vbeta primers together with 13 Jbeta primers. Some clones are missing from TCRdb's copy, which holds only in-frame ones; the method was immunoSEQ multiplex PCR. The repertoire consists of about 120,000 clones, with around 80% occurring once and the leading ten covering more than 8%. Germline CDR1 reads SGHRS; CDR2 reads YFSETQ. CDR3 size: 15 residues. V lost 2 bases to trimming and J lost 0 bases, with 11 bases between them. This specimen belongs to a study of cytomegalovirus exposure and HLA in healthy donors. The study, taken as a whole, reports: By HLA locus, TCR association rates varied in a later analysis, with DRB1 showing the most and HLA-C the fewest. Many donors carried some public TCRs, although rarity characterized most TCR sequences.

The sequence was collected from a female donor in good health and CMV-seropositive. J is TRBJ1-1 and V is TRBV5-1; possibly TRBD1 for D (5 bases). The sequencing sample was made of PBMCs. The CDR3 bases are TGCGCCAGCAGCTTAAGGGGAGGAATGAACACTGAAGCTTTCTTT. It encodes CASSLRGGMNTEAFF.